This T cell receptor beta chain is from a study of blood T cell repertoires in COVID-19. Study-wide background: Material from acute and convalescent COVID-19 was sourced from the United States, Italy and Spain. Sources were T cells, B-cell-depleted T cells, or PBMCs; the material itself was cDNA or gDNA.

In the original analysis: Reference gene primer amplification gave nucleated cell count estimates. Produced via immunoSEQ multiplex PCR; TCRdb's table is partial and in-frame only. Clone size and V and J calls were adopted from that table, with D and trimming inferred from the DNA. This sample has around 260,000 clones, with around 83% found just once. The CDR3 runs to 13 residues. Germline trimming cut 6 bases from V and 9 bases from J; bases unmatched to any gene: 7. The rearrangement joins TRBV12-3 or TRBV12-4 to TRBJ2-7; 11 bases align to TRBD2. The TCR comes from a young man with active or convalescent COVID-19. The sequenced sample consisted of peripheral blood. The CDR3: CASSGSGRASQYF. The CDR3 DNA follows: TGTGCCAGCAGCGGTAGCGGGAGGGCCTCGCAGTACTTC.